This T cell receptor beta chain was recovered during a study of shared clonotypes between healthy human individuals. The wider study: Each donor's CD4 naive and CD4 memory cells filled three plates apiece, CD8 naive two, and CD8 memory one.

TCRdb's copy holds only in-frame clones and misses some; the assay was immunoSEQ multiplex PCR. The data contain more than 150,000 clones, about 93% of them singletons. V was clipped by 3 bases and J by 0 bases; unmatched bases: 13. CDR1 KGHSH and CDR2 LQKENI come from the germline V gene. This CDR3 has 19 amino acids. What was sequenced was naive CD4+ T cells sorted from blood. Subset in this sample: CD45RA+ positively selected. The V and J genes are TRBV18 and TRBJ1-1; 10 bases agree with TRBD1. The sequence came from a woman younger than 45 in good health. The CDR3 DNA reads as TGTGCCAGCTCACCTGTAGTTTTAGGGACAGGGGCCCTGAACACTGAAGCTTTCTTT. It translates to CASSPVVLGTGALNTEAFF.